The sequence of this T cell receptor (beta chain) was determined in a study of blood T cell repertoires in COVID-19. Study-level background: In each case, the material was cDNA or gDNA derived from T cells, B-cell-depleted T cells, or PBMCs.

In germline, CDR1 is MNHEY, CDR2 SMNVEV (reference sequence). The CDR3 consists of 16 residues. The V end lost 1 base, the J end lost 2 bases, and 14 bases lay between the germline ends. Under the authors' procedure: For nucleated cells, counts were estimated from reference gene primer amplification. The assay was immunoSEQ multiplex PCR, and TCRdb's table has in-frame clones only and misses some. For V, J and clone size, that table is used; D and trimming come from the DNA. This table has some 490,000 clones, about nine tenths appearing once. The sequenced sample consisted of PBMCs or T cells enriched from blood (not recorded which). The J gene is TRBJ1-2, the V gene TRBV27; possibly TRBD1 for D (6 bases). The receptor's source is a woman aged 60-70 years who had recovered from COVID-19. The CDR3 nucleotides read TGTGCCAGCAGTTTATACGGGGAGGGGGGGAACTATGGCTACACCTTC. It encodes CASSLYGEGGNYGYTF.